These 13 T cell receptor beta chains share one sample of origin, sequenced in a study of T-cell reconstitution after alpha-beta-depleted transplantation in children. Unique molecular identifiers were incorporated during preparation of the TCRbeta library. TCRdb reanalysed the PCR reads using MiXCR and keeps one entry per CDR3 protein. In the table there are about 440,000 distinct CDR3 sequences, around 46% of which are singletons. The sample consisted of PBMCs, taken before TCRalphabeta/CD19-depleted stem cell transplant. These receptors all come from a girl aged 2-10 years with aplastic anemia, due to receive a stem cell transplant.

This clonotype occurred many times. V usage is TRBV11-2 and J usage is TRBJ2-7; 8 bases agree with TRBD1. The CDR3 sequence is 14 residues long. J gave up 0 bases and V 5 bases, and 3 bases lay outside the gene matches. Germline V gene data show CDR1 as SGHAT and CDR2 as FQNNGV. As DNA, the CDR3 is TGTGCCAGCAGCGGACAGGGTTACTCCTACGAGCAGTACTTC. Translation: CASSGQGYSYEQYF.

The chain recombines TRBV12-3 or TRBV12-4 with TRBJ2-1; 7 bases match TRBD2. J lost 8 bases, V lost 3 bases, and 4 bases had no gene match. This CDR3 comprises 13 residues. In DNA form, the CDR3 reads TGTGCCAGCAGTTTCTTTGCGGGAGATGAGCAGTTCTTC. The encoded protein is CASSFFAGDEQFF.

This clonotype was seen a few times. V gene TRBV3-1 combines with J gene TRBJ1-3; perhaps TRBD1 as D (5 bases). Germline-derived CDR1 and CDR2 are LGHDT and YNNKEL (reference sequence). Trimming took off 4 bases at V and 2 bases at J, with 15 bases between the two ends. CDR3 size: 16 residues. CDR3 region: CASSRPRAGTGNTIYF. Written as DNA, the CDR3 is TGTGCCAGCAGCCGCCCCCGGGCAGGGACTGGAAACACCATATATTTT.

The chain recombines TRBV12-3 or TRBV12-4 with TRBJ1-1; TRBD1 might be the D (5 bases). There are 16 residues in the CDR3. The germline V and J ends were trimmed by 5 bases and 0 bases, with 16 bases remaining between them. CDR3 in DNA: TGTGCCAGCAGTCCCCGTCCGGGACGGCTGAACACTGAAGCTTTCTTT. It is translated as CASSPRPGRLNTEAFF.

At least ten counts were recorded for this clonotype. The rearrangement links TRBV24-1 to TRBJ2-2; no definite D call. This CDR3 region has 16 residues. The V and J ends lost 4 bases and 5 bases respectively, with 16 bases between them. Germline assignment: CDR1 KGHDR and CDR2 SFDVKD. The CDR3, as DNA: TGTGCCACCAGTGACCCTGGCCATACCGGGACCGGGGAGCTGTTTTTT. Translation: CATSDPGHTGTGELFF.

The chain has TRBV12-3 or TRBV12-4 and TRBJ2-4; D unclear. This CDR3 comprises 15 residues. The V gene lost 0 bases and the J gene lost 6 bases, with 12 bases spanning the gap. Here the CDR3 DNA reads TGTGCCAGCAGTTTAGCGCTGGGATTTGGAAACATTCAGTACTTC. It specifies CASSLALGFGNIQYF.

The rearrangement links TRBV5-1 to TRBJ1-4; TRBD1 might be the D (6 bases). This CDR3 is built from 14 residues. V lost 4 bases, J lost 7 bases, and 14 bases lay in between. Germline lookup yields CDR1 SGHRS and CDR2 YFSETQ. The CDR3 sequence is CASSAETGSEKLFF. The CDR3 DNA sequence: TGCGCCAGCAGCGCCGAGACAGGATCTGAAAAACTGTTTTTT.

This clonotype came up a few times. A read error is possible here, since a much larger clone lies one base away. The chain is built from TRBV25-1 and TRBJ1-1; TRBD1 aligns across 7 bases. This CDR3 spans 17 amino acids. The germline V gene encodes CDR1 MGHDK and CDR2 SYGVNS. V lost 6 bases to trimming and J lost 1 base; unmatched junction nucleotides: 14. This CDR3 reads CASSSVDRAAGNTEAFF. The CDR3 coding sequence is TGTGCCAGCAGCTCAGTAGACAGGGCGGCGGGGAACACTGAAGCTTTCTTT.

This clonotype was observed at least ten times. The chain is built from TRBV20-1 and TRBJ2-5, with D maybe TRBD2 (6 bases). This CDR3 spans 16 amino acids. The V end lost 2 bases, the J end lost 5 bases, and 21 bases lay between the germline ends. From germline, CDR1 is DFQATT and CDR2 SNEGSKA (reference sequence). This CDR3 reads CSARSWGRGGVETQYF. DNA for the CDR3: TGCAGTGCTAGATCGTGGGGCCGGGGAGGAGTGGAGACCCAGTACTTC.

The CDR3 is CSVVLAGTQYEQYF. The CDR3 nucleotides read TGCAGCGTTGTCCTTGCGGGGACACAGTACGAGCAGTACTTC. The V gene is TRBV29-1, the J gene TRBJ2-7, with D perhaps given as TRBD1 or TRBD2 (6 bases each). CDR3 size: 14 residues. The V gene's germline CDR1 is SQVTM and CDR2 ANQGSEA. V was clipped by 4 bases and J by 4 bases, with 17 bases between them.

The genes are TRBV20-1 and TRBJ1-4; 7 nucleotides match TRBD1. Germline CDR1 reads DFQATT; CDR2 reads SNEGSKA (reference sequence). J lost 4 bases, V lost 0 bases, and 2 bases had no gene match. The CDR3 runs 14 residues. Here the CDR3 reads CSARDRDSNEKLFF. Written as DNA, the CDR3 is TGCAGTGCTAGAGATCGGGACAGTAATGAAAAACTGTTTTTT.

For the CDR3, the DNA is TGTGCCAGCAGCGCCGACTGGAAGATGATGAATGAGCAGTTCTTC. Translation: CASSADWKMMNEQFF. The chain recombines TRBV7-2 with TRBJ2-1, with D unclear. The CDR3 consists of 15 residues. V lost 5 bases and J 7 bases, leaving 18 bases between the germline ends. CDR1 and CDR2 (germline): SGHTA, FQGNSA.

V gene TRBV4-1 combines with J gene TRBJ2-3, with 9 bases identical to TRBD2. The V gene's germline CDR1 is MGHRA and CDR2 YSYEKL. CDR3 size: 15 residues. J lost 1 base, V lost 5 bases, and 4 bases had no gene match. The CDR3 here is CASSSQRGGTDTQYF. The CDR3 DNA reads TGCGCCAGCAGCTCCCAGCGGGGGGGCACAGATACGCAGTATTTT.